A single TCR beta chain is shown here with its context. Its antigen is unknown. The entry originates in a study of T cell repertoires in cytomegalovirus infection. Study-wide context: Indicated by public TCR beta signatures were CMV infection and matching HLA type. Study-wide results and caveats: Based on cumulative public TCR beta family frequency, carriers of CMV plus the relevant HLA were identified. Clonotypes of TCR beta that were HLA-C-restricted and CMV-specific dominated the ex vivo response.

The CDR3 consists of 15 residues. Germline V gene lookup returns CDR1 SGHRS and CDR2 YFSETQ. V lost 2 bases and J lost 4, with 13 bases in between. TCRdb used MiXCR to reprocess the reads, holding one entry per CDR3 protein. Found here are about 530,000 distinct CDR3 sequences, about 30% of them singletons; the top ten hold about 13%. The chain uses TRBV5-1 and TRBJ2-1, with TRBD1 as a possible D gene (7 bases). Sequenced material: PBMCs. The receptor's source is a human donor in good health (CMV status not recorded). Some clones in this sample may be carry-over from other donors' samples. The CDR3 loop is CASSFPGGPYNEQFF. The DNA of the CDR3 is TGCGCCAGCAGCTTCCCAGGGGGGCCTTACAATGAGCAGTTCTTC.